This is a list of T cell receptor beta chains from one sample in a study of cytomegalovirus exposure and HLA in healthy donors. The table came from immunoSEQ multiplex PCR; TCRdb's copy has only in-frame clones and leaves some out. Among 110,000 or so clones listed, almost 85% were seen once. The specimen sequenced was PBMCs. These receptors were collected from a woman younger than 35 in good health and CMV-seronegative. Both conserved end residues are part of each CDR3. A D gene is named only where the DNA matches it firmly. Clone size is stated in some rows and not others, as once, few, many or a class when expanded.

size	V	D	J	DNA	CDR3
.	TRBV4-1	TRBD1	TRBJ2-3	TGCGCCAGCAGCCGAACACAGGGGAGAGATACGCAGTATTTT	CASSRTQGRDTQYF
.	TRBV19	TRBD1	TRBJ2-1	TGTGCCAGTCGGCCGGGACAGGGGGTTTACGATGAGCAGTTCTTC	CASRPGQGVYDEQFF
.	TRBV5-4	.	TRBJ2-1	TGTGCCAGCAGCCAGGGAAAGGGGCTCGGTAATGAGCAGTTCTTC	CASSQGKGLGNEQFF
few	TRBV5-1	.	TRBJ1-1	TGCGCCAGCGGGGTAGGGGAGAACACTGAAGCTTTCTTT	CASGVGENTEAFF
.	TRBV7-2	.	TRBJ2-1	TGTGCCAGCAGCTTAGATGGAGACTCCTACAATGAGCAGTTCTTC	CASSLDGDSYNEQFF
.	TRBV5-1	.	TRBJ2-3	TGCGCCAGCAGCTTGGCGGGAGCTAGCACAGATACGCAGTATTTT	CASSLAGASTDTQYF
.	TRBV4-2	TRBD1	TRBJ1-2	TGTGCCAGCAGCCGAGACAGGGGTCCCTATGGCTACACCTTC	CASSRDRGPYGYTF
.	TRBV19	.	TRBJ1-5	TGTGCCAGTAGTATCCTACAGTTGAATCAGCCCCAGCATTTT	CASSILQLNQPQHF
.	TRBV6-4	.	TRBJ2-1	TGTGCCAGCAGCCAAGGGGAAGGGGACTACAATGAGCAGTTCTTC	CASSQGEGDYNEQFF
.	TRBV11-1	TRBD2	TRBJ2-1	TGTGCCAGCAGCTTGCTTCTAGCGGGGGGCGACAATGAGCAGTTCTTC	CASSLLLAGGDNEQFF
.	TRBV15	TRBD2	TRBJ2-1	TGTGCCACCAGCAGATTGTCCTCTAGCGGGGGGGGCTACAATGAGCAGTTCTTC	CATSRLSSSGGGYNEQFF
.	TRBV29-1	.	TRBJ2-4	TGCAGCGTTAAGCCACGTTTAGCCAAAAACATTCAGTACTTC	CSVKPRLAKNIQYF
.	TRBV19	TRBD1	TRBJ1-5	TGTGCCAGTGACGGGCACAACGTAATTGAAATGGACAGGGTAGGACAGCCCCAGCATTTT	CASDGHNVIEMDRVGQPQHF
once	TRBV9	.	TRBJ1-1	TGTGCCAGCAGCGTAGACCCGGGGCGGGGCACTGAAGCTTTCTTT	CASSVDPGRGTEAFF
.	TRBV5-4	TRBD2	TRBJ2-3	TGTGCCAGCAGCCCCGTTCGCGGGAGACAAGATACGCAGTATTTT	CASSPVRGRQDTQYF
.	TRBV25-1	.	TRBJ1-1	TGTGCCAGTCGCCGAGGGGGGGGGACATCGAACACTGAAGCTTTCTTT	CASRRGGGTSNTEAFF
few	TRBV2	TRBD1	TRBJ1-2	TGTGCCAGCAGTCCCCGGACAGGGTATAGCGACTATGGCTACACCTTC	CASSPRTGYSDYGYTF
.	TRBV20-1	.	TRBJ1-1	TGCAGTGCTAGAGGTGCCAGGGAAGCTTTCTTT	CSARGAREAFF
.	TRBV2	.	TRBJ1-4	TGTGCCAGCAGGCTATTAACAGGAGACATAGGGGCAACTAATGAAAAACTGTTTTTT	CASRLLTGDIGATNEKLFF
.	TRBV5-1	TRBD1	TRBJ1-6	TGCGCCAGCAGACCGGGACAGAGTAATTCACCCCTCCACTTT	CASRPGQSNSPLHF
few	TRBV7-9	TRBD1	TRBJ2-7	TGTGCCAGCAGCCTAACCGGGACAGGGGTCCAAACTTACTCCTTC	CASSLTGTGVQTYSF
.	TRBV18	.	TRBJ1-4	TGTGCCAGCTCACCACCCGGACAGTATGAAAAACTGTTTTTT	CASSPPGQYEKLFF
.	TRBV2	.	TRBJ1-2	TGTGCCAGCGCACAGAACTATGGCTACACCTTC	CASAQNYGYTF
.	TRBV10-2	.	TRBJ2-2	TGCGCCAGCAGCGACAGATCTATCACCGGGGAGCTGTTTTTT	CASSDRSITGELFF
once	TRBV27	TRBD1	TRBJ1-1	TGTGCCAGCAGTACCCAACAGGGGGCTGGCACTGAAGCTTTCTTT	CASSTQQGAGTEAFF
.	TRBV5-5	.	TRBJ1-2	TGTGCCAGCAGACACCCAGCGCGGGGCTATGGCTACACCTTC	CASRHPARGYGYTF
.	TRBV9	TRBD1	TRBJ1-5	TGTGCCAGCAGCGAGGGGACAGCCTTGGACCAGCCCCAGCATTTT	CASSEGTALDQPQHF
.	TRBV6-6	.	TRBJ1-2	TGTGCCAGCAGTTACTCTCGACAGAACTATGGCTACACCTTC	CASSYSRQNYGYTF
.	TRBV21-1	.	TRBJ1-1	TGTGCCAGCAACAACTACGGGACAGGTCGGTTGGAGACTGAAGCTTTCTTT	CASNNYGTGRLETEAFF
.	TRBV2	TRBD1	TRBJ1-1	TGTGCCAGCAGCACCGGACAGGGCCACACTGAAGCTTTCTTT	CASSTGQGHTEAFF
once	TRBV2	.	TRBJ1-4	TGTGCCAGCTTTCCGGGGGGTAATGATGAAAAACTGTTTTTT	CASFPGGNDEKLFF
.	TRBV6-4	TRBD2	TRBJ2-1	TGTGCCAGCAGTGACCAGGGACTAGCGGGAGTCAATGAGCAGTTCTTC	CASSDQGLAGVNEQFF
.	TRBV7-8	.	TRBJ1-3	TGTGCCAGCAGCTTATCGCTCGGAGGTAACACCATATATTTT	CASSLSLGGNTIYF
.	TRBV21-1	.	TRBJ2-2	TGTGCCATTTCTAGACGTAACACCGGGGAGCTGTTTTTT	CAISRRNTGELFF
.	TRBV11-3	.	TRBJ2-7	TGTGCCAGCAGCCCTGGGGGGACAGCCAACTCCTACGAGCAGTACTTC	CASSPGGTANSYEQYF
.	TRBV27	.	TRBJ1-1	TGTGCCAGCAGCCAGGGAGGCCTGGGAGCTTTCTTT	CASSQGGLGAFF
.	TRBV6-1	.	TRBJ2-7	TGTGCCAGCAGTGGGGACTCCGCCTACGAGCAGTACTTC	CASSGDSAYEQYF
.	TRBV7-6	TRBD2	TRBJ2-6	TGTGCCAGCAGCTTGAGTGTGACTAGCGGGGGCTCTGGGGCCAACGTCCTGACTTTC	CASSLSVTSGGSGANVLTF
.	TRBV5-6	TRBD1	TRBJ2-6	TGTGCCAGCAGCGGACGGACAGGGTACTCTGGGGCCAACGTCCTGACTTTC	CASSGRTGYSGANVLTF
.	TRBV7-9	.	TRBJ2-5	TGTGCCAGCAGCTTTCCCGCTCAGAAGACCCAGTACTTC	CASSFPAQKTQYF
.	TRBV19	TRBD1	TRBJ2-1	TGTGCCAGTGGGGGGGACAGGGGAAACAATGAGCAGTTCTTC	CASGGDRGNNEQFF